This TCR beta chain was recorded in a study of prognosis after radiotherapy for stage I lung cancer. Study-wide results and caveats: Reduced Shannon entropy following stereotactic body radiation therapy was recorded in patients who developed distant metastases.

This clonotype has a count of ten or more. What it binds is not known. Amplicons of TCR beta CDR3 were generated from genomic DNA by two-round multiplex PCR. Primers specific to each TRBV and TRBJ gene were used in first-round PCR. MiXCR, applied by TCRdb to the multiplex PCR reads, yields one record per CDR3 protein. The profile shows 25,000 to 30,000 distinct CDR3 sequences, just over 40% of them singletons. This CDR3 is 14 amino acids long. Looked up from germline, CDR1 is SEHNR and CDR2 is FQNEAQ (reference sequence). V lost 5 bases to trimming and J lost 2 bases; unmatched junction nucleotides: 3.

Sequences were derived from PBMCs, sampled before or after stereotactic body radiation therapy (not recorded which). The V gene is TRBV7-9, the J gene TRBJ1-2; 9 positions match TRBD1. The source is a donor over 45 with non-small cell lung cancer. The DNA for the CDR3 is TGTGCCAGCAGCATCGGACAGGGGAACTATGGCTACACCTTC. Its translation: CASSIGQGNYGYTF.